This TCR beta chain emerged from a study of early T cells in non-severe SARS-CoV-2 infection. Looking at the study overall: Sequencing used unsorted whole-blood bulk RNA, so chains lack pairing. Overall study results and limits: The study's VDJdb matching favored anti-spike CD8 responses and missed private and CD4 specificities.

This clonotype has a count of ten or more. Its matching antigen is unknown. Molecules of cDNA were individually given unique molecular identifiers that were attached to them. TCRdb passed the 5' RACE reads through MiXCR, listing each CDR3 protein once. This repertoire shows about 81,000 distinct CDR3 sequences, around 6% found once; its top ten account for about 7.8%. V dropped 2 bases and J dropped 4 bases, with 11 bases sitting between them. The CDR3 sequence is 14 residues long. The chain couples TRBV12-3 or TRBV12-4 to TRBJ1-1, with D possibly being TRBD1 (5 bases). The sequencing input was whole blood. The clonotype comes from an adult who was a healthcare worker with PCR-confirmed SARS-CoV-2 infection or an uninfected control (not recorded which). CDR3: CASSLRTGGTEAFF. The CDR3 DNA sequence: TGTGCCAGCAGTTTAAGAACAGGCGGCACTGAAGCTTTCTTT.